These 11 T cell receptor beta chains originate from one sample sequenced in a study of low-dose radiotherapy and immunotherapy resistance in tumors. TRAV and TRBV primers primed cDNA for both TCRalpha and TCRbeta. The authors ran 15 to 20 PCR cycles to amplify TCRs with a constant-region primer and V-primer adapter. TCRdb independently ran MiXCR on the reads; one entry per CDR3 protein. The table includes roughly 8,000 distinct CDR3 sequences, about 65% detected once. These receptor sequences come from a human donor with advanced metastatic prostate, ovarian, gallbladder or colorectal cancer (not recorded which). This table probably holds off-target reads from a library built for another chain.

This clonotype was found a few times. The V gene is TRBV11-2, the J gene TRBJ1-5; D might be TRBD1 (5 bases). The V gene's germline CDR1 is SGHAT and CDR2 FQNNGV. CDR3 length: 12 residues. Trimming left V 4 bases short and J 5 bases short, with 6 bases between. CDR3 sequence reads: CASSSGDQPQHF. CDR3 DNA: TGTGCCAGCAGCTCGGGGGATCAGCCCCAGCATTTT.

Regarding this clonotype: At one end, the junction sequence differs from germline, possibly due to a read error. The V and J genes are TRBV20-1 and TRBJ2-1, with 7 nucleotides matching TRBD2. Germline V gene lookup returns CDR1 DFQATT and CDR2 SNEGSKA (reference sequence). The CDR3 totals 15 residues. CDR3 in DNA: TGCAGCACCCGGGGGGACCCTAGCTCCTTCAATGAGCAGTTCTTC. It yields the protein CSTRGDPSSFNEQFF.

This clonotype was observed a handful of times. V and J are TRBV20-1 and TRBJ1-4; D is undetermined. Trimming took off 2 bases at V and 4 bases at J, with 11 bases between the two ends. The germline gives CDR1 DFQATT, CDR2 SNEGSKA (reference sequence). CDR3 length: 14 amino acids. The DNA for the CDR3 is TGCAGTGCTAGAATCGGGCTCAGTAATGAAAAACTGTTTTTT. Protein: CSARIGLSNEKLFF.

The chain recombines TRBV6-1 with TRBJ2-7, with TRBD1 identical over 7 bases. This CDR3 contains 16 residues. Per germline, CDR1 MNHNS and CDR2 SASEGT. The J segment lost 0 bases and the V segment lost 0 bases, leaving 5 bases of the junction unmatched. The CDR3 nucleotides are TGTGCCAGCAGTGAAGCGGCGACAGGGAGCTCCTACGAGCAGTACTTC. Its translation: CASSEAATGSSYEQYF.

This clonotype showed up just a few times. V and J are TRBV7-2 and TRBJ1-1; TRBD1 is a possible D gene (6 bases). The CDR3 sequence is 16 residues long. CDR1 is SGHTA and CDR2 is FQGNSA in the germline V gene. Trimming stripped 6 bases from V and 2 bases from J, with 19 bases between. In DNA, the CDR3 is TGTGCCAGCAGTTTGGGTCCAGGGGCCGGAAACACTGAAGCTTTCTTT. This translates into CASSLGPGAGNTEAFF.

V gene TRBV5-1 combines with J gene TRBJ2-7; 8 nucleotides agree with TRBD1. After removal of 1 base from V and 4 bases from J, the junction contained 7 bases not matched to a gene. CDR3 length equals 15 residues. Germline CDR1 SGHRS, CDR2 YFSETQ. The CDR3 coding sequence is TGCGCCAGCAGCTTGTCCCGACAGGGGTCGTACGAGCAGTACTTC. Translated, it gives CASSLSRQGSYEQYF.

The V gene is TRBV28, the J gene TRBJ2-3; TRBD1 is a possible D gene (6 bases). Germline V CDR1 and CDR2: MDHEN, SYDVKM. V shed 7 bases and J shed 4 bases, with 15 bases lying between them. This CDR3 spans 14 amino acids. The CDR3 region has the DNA TGTGCCAGCAACACGATCGAGGGGGCAGATACGCAGTATTTT. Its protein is CASNTIEGADTQYF.

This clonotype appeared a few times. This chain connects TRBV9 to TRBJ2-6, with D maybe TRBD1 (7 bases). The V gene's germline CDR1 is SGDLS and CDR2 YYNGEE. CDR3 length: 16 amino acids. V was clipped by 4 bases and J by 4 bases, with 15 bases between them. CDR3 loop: CASSKEGAGGANVLTF. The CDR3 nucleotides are TGTGCCAGCAGCAAAGAGGGGGCGGGGGGGGCCAACGTCCTGACTTTC.

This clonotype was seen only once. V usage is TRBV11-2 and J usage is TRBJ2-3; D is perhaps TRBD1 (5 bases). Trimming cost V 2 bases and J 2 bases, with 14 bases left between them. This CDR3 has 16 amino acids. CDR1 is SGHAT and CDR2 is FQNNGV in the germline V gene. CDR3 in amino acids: CASSLSQGQATDTQYF. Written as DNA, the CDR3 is TGTGCCAGCAGCTTATCCCAGGGTCAGGCCACAGATACGCAGTATTTT.

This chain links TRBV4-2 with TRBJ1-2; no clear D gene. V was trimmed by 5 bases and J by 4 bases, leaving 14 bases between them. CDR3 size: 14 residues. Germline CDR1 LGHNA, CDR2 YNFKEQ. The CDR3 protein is CASSEMGSGYGYTF. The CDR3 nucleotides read TGTGCCAGCAGCGAAATGGGTAGTGGCTATGGCTACACCTTC.

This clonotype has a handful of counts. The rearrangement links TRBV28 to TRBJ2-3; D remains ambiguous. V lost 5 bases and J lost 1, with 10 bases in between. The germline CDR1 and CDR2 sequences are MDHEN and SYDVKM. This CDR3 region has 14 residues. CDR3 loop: CASSLYPGTDTQYF. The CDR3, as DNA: TGTGCCAGCAGTCTCTACCCAGGCACAGATACGCAGTATTTT.